The present entry profiles one T cell receptor beta chain with its context. The data were obtained in a study of blood T cell repertoires in COVID-19. J was trimmed by 0 bases and V by 0 bases; bases with no gene match: 7. The CDR3 covers 18 residues. Germline CDR1 is LGHNA and CDR2 is YNFKEQ. Those who participated ranged in age from about 18 to 89 years and resided in about two dozen US areas. Per the original data handling: Researchers report that nucleated cell counts were estimated from reference gene primer amplification. Clones were read by immunoSEQ multiplex PCR, and TCRdb kept only the in-frame ones, dropping some. Clone size and the V and J calls come from that table; the DNA yielded D and trimming. The sample yields hundreds of thousands of clones, around 86% seen once.

The receptor's source is a woman in her thirties or forties with acute COVID-19. The rearrangement links TRBV4-2 to TRBJ2-3, with 9 bases that match TRBD2. The sample comprised PBMCs or T cells enriched from blood (not recorded which). CDR3 sequence (DNA): TGTGCCAGCAGCCAAGATTCCAGTAGCGGGAGTAGCACAGATACGCAGTATTTT. Translating it yields CASSQDSSSGSSTDTQYF.